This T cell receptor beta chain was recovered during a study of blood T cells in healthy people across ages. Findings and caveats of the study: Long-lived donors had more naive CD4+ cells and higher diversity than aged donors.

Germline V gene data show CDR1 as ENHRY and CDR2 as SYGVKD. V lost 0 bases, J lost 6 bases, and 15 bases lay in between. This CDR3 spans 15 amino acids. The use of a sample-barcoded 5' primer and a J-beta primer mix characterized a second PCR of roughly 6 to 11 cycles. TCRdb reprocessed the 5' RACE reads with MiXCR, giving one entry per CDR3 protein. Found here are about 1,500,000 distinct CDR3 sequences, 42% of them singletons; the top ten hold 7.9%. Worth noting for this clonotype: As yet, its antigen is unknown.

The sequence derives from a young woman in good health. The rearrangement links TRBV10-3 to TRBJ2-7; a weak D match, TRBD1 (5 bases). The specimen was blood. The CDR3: CAISESGSLGREQYF. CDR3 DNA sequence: TGTGCCATCAGTGAGTCGGGGTCGCTGGGGCGCGAGCAGTACTTC.